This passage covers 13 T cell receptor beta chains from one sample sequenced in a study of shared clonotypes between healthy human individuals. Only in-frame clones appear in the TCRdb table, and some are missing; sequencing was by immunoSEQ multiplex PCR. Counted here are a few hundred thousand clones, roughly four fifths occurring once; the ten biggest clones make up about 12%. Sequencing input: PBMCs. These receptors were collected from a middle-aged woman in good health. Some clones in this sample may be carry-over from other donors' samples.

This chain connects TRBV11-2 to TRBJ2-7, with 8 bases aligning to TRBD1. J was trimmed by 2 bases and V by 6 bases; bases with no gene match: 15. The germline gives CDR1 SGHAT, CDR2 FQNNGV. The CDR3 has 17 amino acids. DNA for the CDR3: TGTGCCAGCAGTCATCTGACAGGGGACCCATCCCCCTACGAGCAGTACTTC. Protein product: CASSHLTGDPSPYEQYF.

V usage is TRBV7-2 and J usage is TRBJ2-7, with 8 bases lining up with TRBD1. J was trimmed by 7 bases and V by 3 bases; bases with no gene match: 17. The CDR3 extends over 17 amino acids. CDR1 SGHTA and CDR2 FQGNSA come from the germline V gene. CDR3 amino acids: CASSLRSHRQGTGEQYF. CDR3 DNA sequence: TGTGCCAGCAGCTTGCGGTCACATAGACAGGGGACGGGAGAGCAGTACTTC.

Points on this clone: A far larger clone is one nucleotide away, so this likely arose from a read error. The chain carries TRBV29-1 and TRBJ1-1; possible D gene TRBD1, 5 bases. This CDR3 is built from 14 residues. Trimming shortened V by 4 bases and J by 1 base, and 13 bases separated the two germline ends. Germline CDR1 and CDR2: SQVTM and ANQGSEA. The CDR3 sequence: CSVAYGASNTEAFF. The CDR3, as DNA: TGCAGCGTTGCCTACGGGGCGTCGAACACTGAAGCTTTCTTT.

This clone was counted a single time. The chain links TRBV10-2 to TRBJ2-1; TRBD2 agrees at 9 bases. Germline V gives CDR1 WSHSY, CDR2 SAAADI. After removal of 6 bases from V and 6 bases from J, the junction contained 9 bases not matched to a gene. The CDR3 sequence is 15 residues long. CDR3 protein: CASRGMREGLNEQFF. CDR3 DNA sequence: TGCGCCAGCAGGGGGATGCGGGAGGGCCTCAATGAGCAGTTCTTC.

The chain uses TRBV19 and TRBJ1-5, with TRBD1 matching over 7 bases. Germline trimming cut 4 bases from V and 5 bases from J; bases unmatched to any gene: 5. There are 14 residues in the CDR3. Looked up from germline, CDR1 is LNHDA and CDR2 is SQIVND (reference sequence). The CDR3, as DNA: TGTGCCAGTAGTAGGACAGGTACCTATCAGCCCCAGCATTTT. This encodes CASSRTGTYQPQHF.

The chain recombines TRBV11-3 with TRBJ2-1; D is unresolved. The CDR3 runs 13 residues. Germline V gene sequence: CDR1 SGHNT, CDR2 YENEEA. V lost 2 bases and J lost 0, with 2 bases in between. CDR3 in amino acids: CASSLFSYNEQFF. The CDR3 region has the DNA TGTGCCAGCAGCTTATTCTCCTACAATGAGCAGTTCTTC.

The CDR3 DNA reads TGTGCTAGTGGTCGCTACCCAGGACAAAGTCGGGCCAACGTCCTGACTTTC. This sequence encodes CASGRYPGQSRANVLTF. The chain recombines TRBV12-5 with TRBJ2-6, with D perhaps matching TRBD1 (5 bases). Looked up from germline, CDR1 is LGHNT and CDR2 is FRNRAP. Trimming cost V 5 bases and J 5 bases, with 19 bases left between them. This CDR3 has 17 amino acids.

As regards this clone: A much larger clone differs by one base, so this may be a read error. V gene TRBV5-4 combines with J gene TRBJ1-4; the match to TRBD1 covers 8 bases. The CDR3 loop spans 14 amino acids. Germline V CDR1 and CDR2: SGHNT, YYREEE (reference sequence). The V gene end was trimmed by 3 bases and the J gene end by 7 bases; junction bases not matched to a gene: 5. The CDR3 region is CASSSQGAGEKLFF. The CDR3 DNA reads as TGTGCCAGCAGCTCCCAGGGGGCTGGTGAAAAACTGTTTTTT.

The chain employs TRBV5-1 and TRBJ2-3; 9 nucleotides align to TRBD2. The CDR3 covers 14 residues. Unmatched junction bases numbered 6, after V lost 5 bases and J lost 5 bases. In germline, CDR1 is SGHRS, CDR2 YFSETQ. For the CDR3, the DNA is TGCGCCAGCAGAGTGGTACTAGCGGGAGATACGCAGTATTTT. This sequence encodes CASRVVLAGDTQYF.

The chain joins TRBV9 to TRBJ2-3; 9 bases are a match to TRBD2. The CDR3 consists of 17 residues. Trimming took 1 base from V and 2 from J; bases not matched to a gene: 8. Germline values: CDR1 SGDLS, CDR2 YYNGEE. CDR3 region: CASSVMGLAGFTDTQYF. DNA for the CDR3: TGTGCCAGCAGCGTAATGGGGCTAGCGGGGTTCACAGATACGCAGTATTTT. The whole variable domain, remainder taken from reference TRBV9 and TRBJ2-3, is DSGVTQTPKHLITATGQRVTLRCSPRSGDLSVYWYQQSLDQGLQFLIQYYNGEERAKGNILERFSAQQFPDLHSELNLSSLELGDSALYFCASSVMGLAGFTDTQYFGPGTRLTVL.

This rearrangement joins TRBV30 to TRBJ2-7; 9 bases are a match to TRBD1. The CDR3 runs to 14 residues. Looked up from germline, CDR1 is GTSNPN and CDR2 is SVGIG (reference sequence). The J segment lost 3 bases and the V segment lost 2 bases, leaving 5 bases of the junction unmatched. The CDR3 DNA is TGTGCCTGGAGTCCAGGACAGGGGTACTACGAGCAGTACTTC. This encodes CAWSPGQGYYEQYF.

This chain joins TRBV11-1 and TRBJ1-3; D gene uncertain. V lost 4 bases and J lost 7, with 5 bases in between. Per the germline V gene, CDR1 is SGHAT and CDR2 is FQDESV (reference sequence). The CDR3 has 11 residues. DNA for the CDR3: TGTGCCAGCAGCTACGCCAACACCATATATTTT. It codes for CASSYANTIYF.

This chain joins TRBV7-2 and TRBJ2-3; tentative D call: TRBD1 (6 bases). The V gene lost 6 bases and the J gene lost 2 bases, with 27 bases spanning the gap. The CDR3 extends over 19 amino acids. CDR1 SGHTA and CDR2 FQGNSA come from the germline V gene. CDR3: CASRSQGVRMRPYTDTQYF. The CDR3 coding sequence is TGTGCCAGCAGATCACAGGGAGTCCGAATGAGGCCCTACACAGATACGCAGTATTTT. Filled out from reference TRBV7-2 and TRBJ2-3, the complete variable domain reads GAGVSQSPSNKVTEKGKDVELRCDPISGHTALYWYRQSLGQGLEFLIYFQGNSAPDKSGLPSDRFSAERTGGSVSTLTIQRTQQEDSAVYLCASRSQGVRMRPYTDTQYFGPGTRLTVL.